One T cell receptor (beta chain) is described in this entry. Trimming left V 11 bases short and J 8 bases short, with 15 bases between. Germline CDR1 MDHEN, CDR2 SYDVKM. This CDR3 region has 11 residues. The sample belongs to a study of blood T cell repertoires in COVID-19. Sequencing used immunoSEQ multiplex PCR; TCRdb keeps in-frame clones, though not all of them. Of 60,000 to 75,000 clones listed, around nine tenths were seen once; the top ten hold approximately 19%. The chain joins TRBV28 to TRBJ1-1; a weak D match, TRBD1 (5 bases). The sample was peripheral blood. The sequence came from an elderly woman with acute or convalescent COVID-19. CDR3 nucleotide sequence: TGTGCCGCGCGGGGCCTGTTGGAAGCTTTCTTT. Translating it yields CAARGLLEAFF.